Each of the 11 T cell receptor beta chains below was sequenced from the same sample in a study of cytomegalovirus exposure and HLA in healthy donors. The PCR had 60 Vbeta and 13 Jbeta primers. Produced via immunoSEQ multiplex PCR; TCRdb's table is partial and in-frame only. The profile covers around 150,000 clones, with roughly 72% appearing a single time and over 2% taken by the ten largest. Material for sequencing was PBMCs. Receptors were obtained from a man aged 40-55 years in good health and CMV-seronegative.

This clone was seen more than once but under ten times. This chain joins TRBV7-7 and TRBJ1-3, with a possible D match to TRBD1 (5 bases). Trimming stripped 3 bases from V and 8 bases from J, with 11 bases between. The CDR3 sequence is 13 residues long. CDR1 and CDR2 from the germline V gene are SSHAT and FNYEAQ (reference sequence). CDR3 bases: TGTGCCAGCAGCTTGGCAGGGTCGGACACCATATATTTT. This encodes CASSLAGSDTIYF.

The rearrangement links TRBV27 to TRBJ2-1; 8 bases match TRBD2. CDR1 MNHEY and CDR2 SMNVEV come from the germline V gene (reference sequence). V trimming: 5 bases; J trimming: 7 bases; junction bases outside the gene matches: 10. This CDR3 comprises 15 residues. CDR3 region: CASSLNRLARNEQFF. The CDR3 region has the DNA TGTGCCAGCAGTCTAAATAGACTAGCGCGGAATGAGCAGTTCTTC.

The chain joins TRBV28 to TRBJ1-1; no firm D call. Germline V gene lookup returns CDR1 MDHEN and CDR2 SYDVKM. Trimming cost V 3 bases and J 1 base, with 9 bases left between them. This CDR3 comprises 14 residues. The CDR3: CASSLNYKNTEAFF. DNA of the CDR3: TGTGCCAGCAGTTTGAATTACAAGAACACTGAAGCTTTCTTT.

This chain connects TRBV30 to TRBJ1-5, with TRBD1 identical over 9 bases. Unmatched junction bases numbered 3, after V lost 5 bases and J lost 7 bases. Per the germline V gene, CDR1 is GTSNPN and CDR2 is SVGIG (reference sequence). The CDR3 runs 12 residues. CDR3 coding DNA: TGTGCCTGGGCGGACAGGGGACAGCCCCAGCATTTT. It encodes CAWADRGQPQHF.

The chain joins TRBV2 to TRBJ1-2, with D unresolved. Trimming took off 5 bases at V and 10 bases at J, with 14 bases between the two ends. Germline V CDR1 and CDR2: SNHLY, FYNNEI. This CDR3 has 12 residues. The CDR3 loop is CASSSPRLSYTF. The CDR3 DNA is TGTGCCAGCAGTTCACCGCGTCTTTCCTACACCTTC.

This clone was observed a few times. This chain connects TRBV28 to TRBJ2-1; 9 bases align to TRBD2. Germline V gene data show CDR1 as MDHEN and CDR2 as SYDVKM. V was clipped by 4 bases and J by 14 bases; unmatched bases: 18. The CDR3 is 16 residues long. The CDR3, as DNA: TGTGCCAGCAGTTCCCTGGGAATAGCGGGAGCCGTACGTAAGTTCTTC. Protein sequence: CASSSLGIAGAVRKFF. Full variable domain (rest looked up from reference TRBV28 and TRBJ2-1): DVKVTQSSRYLVKRTGEKVFLECVQDMDHENMFWYRQDPGLGLRLIYFSYDVKMKEKGDIPEGYSVSREKKERFSLILESASTNQTSMYLCASSSLGIAGAVRKFFGPGTRLTVL.

The genes are TRBV30 and TRBJ2-3; TRBD2 is a possible D gene (6 bases). V lost 0 bases and J lost 6, with 13 bases in between. From germline, CDR1 is GTSNPN and CDR2 SVGIG (reference sequence). The CDR3 length is 14 residues. CDR3 DNA sequence: TGTGCCTGGAGTGTGACTCGCCGGGGGGATACGCAGTATTTT. This translates into CAWSVTRRGDTQYF.

This chain joins TRBV5-3 and TRBJ1-5; 7 positions agree with TRBD1. TRBV5-3 is marked as an open reading frame, function uncertain. CDR3 size: 17 residues. Trimming took 4 bases from V and 3 from J; bases not matched to a gene: 13. The CDR3 loop reads CARSPSFDRALNQPQHF. For the CDR3, the DNA is TGTGCCAGAAGCCCCTCCTTCGACAGGGCCCTCAATCAGCCCCAGCATTTT.

This clone appeared a single time. The rearrangement joins TRBV5-4 to TRBJ2-1; D remains unclear. Germline V gene sequence: CDR1 SGHNT, CDR2 YYREEE (reference sequence). The CDR3 has 18 residues. Deletions cut 7 bases from V and 3 bases from J, with 26 bases between. This chain's CDR3 is CASPSPPKEKFLYNEQFF. The CDR3 DNA follows: TGTGCCAGCCCCTCCCCCCCCAAAGAGAAATTCCTCTACAATGAGCAGTTCTTC.

The genes are TRBV5-1 and TRBJ1-4; 10 nucleotides match TRBD1. The germline V gene encodes CDR1 SGHRS and CDR2 YFSETQ. V trimming: 4 bases; J trimming: 8 bases; junction bases outside the gene matches: 8. This CDR3 has 15 amino acids. The CDR3 bases are TGCGCCAGCAGCCGCGGGGGACAGGGGATGGAAAAACTGTTTTTT. This codes for CASSRGGQGMEKLFF.

V gene TRBV14 combines with J gene TRBJ2-7, with D maybe TRBD2 (6 bases). This CDR3 spans 13 amino acids. V was clipped by 5 bases and J by 7 bases, with 15 bases between them. Germline lookup yields CDR1 SGHDN and CDR2 FVKESK. The CDR3 region is CASSATRPGEQYF. The DNA of the CDR3 is TGTGCCAGCAGCGCGACTAGACCCGGGGAGCAGTACTTC.